The next 20 T cell receptor beta chains were all read from a single sample in a study of response to subunit inactivated influenza vaccine. One entry per CDR3 protein, called by TCRdb with MiXCR from the RT-PCR reads. This table holds more than 450,000 distinct CDR3 sequences, roughly 10% found once. This same sample was also taken into another study, of T cells expressing NK-cell markers. That source notes: TCR beta cDNA was generated via 5'RACE template switching incorporating UMIs.

The specimen comprised PBMCs from blood, sampled on the day of vaccination. Receptors were obtained from a man aged 45-65 years who received an inactivated influenza vaccine.

This clonotype has a handful of counts. The rearrangement links TRBV7-2 to TRBJ1-1; a weak D match, TRBD1 (6 bases). The CDR3 consists of 13 residues. Germline V gene sequence: CDR1 SGHTA, CDR2 FQGNSA. With 5 bases removed from V and 6 bases from J, the gap between germline ends came to 13 bases. CDR3 DNA sequence: TGTGCCAGCAGCCTCGGACAGTACTCTGAAGCTTTCTTT. It is translated as CASSLGQYSEAFF. Full variable domain (missing parts from reference TRBV7-2 and TRBJ1-1): GAGVSQSPSNKVTEKGKDVELRCDPISGHTALYWYRQSLGQGLEFLIYFQGNSAPDKSGLPSDRFSAERTGGSVSTLTIQRTQQEDSAVYLCASSLGQYSEAFFGQGTRLTVV.

The chain has TRBV5-1 and TRBJ2-6; no definite D call. Germline assignment: CDR1 SGHRS and CDR2 YFSETQ. The V gene lost 0 bases and the J gene lost 0 bases, with 13 bases spanning the gap. The length of the CDR3 is 18 residues. The CDR3 spells CASSLAARHSSGANVLTF. The DNA of the CDR3 is TGCGCCAGCAGCTTGGCAGCCCGGCATAGCTCTGGGGCCAACGTCCTGACTTTC.

This chain joins TRBV5-1 and TRBJ2-1; 7 bases map to TRBD1. This CDR3 region has 15 residues. V lost 0 bases to trimming and J lost 4 bases; unmatched junction nucleotides: 4. CDR1 and CDR2 (germline): SGHRS, YFSETQ. CDR3 residues: CASSLATGSYNEQFF. Here the CDR3 DNA reads TGCGCCAGCAGCTTGGCGACAGGGAGTTACAATGAGCAGTTCTTC.

This clonotype was observed many times. This chain uses TRBV12-3 or TRBV12-4 with TRBJ2-2, with TRBD1 identical over 9 bases. Trimming cost V 5 bases and J 4 bases; bases outside gene matches: 5. This CDR3 has 15 residues. The CDR3 reads CASSPTGGSTGELFF. Written as DNA, the CDR3 is TGTGCCAGCAGTCCGACAGGGGGTAGCACCGGGGAGCTGTTTTTT.

The V call is TRBV29-1, the J call TRBJ1-5; D may be TRBD1 (5 bases). The CDR3 runs to 12 residues. Per the germline V gene, CDR1 is SQVTM and CDR2 is ANQGSEA. V was pared by 6 bases and J by 7 bases, with 13 bases between. Here the CDR3 reads CSVGTPGQPQHF. For the CDR3, the DNA is TGCAGCGTCGGGACTCCGGGGCAGCCCCAGCATTTT.

This chain connects TRBV3-1 to TRBJ2-1; D ambiguous. The germline V and J ends were trimmed by 0 bases and 9 bases, with 9 bases remaining between them. Germline V gene lookup returns CDR1 LGHDT and CDR2 YNNKEL (reference sequence). CDR3 length: 13 residues. The CDR3 DNA sequence: TGTGCCAGCAGCCAAGACCCGGACGTTGAGCAGTTCTTC. Its translation is CASSQDPDVEQFF.

Only a few counts were recorded for this clonotype. The chain is built from TRBV28 and TRBJ2-1; D may be TRBD1 (6 bases). The CDR3 length is 16 residues. With 5 bases removed from V and 0 bases from J, the gap between germline ends came to 14 bases. Germline CDR1 and CDR2: MDHEN and SYDVKM. The CDR3 here is CASSRNRDSSYNEQFF. The CDR3 DNA reads as TGTGCCAGCAGTCGTAACAGGGATAGCTCCTACAATGAGCAGTTCTTC.

The sample holds a few counts of this clonotype. V usage is TRBV4-2 and J usage is TRBJ2-2; D remains unclear. CDR1 and CDR2 from the germline V gene are LGHNA and YNFKEQ. The CDR3 has 15 amino acids. V was cut by 0 bases and J by 4 bases, with 9 bases left in between. The DNA of the CDR3 is TGTGCCAGCAGCCAAGATCAAAGAGGCACCGGGGAGCTGTTTTTT. This encodes CASSQDQRGTGELFF.

This chain uses TRBV6-6 with TRBJ2-7; 7 bases are shared with TRBD2. The V and J ends lost 2 bases and 9 bases, in that order; junction bases with no gene match: 4. CDR3 size: 12 residues. Germline V gene data show CDR1 as MNHNY and CDR2 as SVGAGI (reference sequence). The CDR3 DNA sequence: TGTGCCAGCAGTTACAGGGAGGGAGTGCAGTACTTC. Its protein product is CASSYREGVQYF.

This clonotype was counted a few times. This chain uses TRBV3-1 with TRBJ2-5; D is unresolved. The V gene lost 0 bases and the J gene lost 0 bases, with 8 bases spanning the gap. Per the germline V gene, CDR1 is LGHDT and CDR2 is YNNKEL (reference sequence). CDR3 length: 15 amino acids. The CDR3 coding sequence is TGTGCCAGCAGCCAAGATTCGGGTAACCAAGAGACCCAGTACTTC. Residues: CASSQDSGNQETQYF.

The genes are TRBV7-9 and TRBJ2-4, with D tentatively TRBD2 (6 bases). In germline, CDR1 is SEHNR, CDR2 FQNEAQ (reference sequence). This CDR3 is 13 amino acids long. Trimming removed 5 bases at V and 4 bases at J, with 9 bases between. In DNA form, the CDR3 reads TGTGCCAGCAGCATGGGACTTAAAAACATTCAGTACTTC. Encoded protein: CASSMGLKNIQYF.

This chain joins TRBV20-1 and TRBJ2-1, with TRBD1 matching 8 bases. The CDR3 totals 15 residues. Trimming cost V 1 base and J 8 bases; bases outside gene matches: 10. Germline V gene data show CDR1 as DFQATT and CDR2 as SNEGSKA (reference sequence). Here the CDR3 reads CSARGGQGALDEQFF. The DNA of the CDR3 is TGCAGTGCTAGAGGAGGGCAGGGGGCTTTGGATGAGCAGTTCTTC.

The chain joins TRBV12-3 or TRBV12-4 to TRBJ2-5; 8 bases map to TRBD1. Unmatched junction bases numbered 2, after V lost 6 bases and J lost 5 bases. The CDR3 covers 12 residues. As DNA, the CDR3 is TGTGCCAGCAGGACAGGGGACGAGACCCAGTACTTC. It translates to CASRTGDETQYF.

The chain has TRBV9 and TRBJ2-5; maybe TRBD2 (5 bases). This CDR3 is 15 amino acids long. CDR1 SGDLS and CDR2 YYNGEE come from the germline V gene. Trimming stripped 4 bases from V and 4 bases from J, with 17 bases between. The CDR3 here is CASSSSMHEGETQYF. The CDR3, as DNA: TGTGCCAGCAGCTCCAGCATGCATGAGGGAGAGACCCAGTACTTC.

The DNA of the CDR3 is TGTGCCAGCAGCGTGTTAGCCGGGACAGGGGGCAATGAGCAGTTCTTC. As protein: CASSVLAGTGGNEQFF. V is TRBV9 and J is TRBJ2-1; 11 nucleotides align to TRBD1. Germline V gives CDR1 SGDLS, CDR2 YYNGEE. This CDR3 is 16 amino acids long. V was clipped by 2 bases and J by 6 bases; unmatched bases: 7.

The V and J genes are TRBV10-3 and TRBJ2-2; D may be TRBD2 (6 bases). V dropped 2 bases and J dropped 4 bases, with 11 bases sitting between them. The CDR3 consists of 15 residues. Looked up from germline, CDR1 is ENHRY and CDR2 is SYGVKD. The chain's CDR3 is CAISEGGLSTGELFF. CDR3 nucleotides: TGTGCCATCAGTGAGGGGGGACTGAGCACCGGGGAGCTGTTTTTT.

This clonotype has at least ten counts. The genes are TRBV3-1 and TRBJ1-1; 8 bases line up with TRBD1. This CDR3 is 14 amino acids long. V shed 3 bases, J shed 10 bases, and the junction held 10 bases outside the gene matches. Germline V gene lookup returns CDR1 LGHDT and CDR2 YNNKEL (reference sequence). CDR3 protein: CASSHRDRPRRAFF. The CDR3, as DNA: TGTGCCAGCAGCCACAGGGACAGGCCGAGGAGAGCTTTCTTT.

This clonotype was seen more than once but under ten times. The J gene is TRBJ2-1, the V gene TRBV3-1, with a tentative D call TRBD2 (5 bases). V lost 1 base and J lost 10, with 5 bases in between. The CDR3 contains 11 residues. Germline lookup yields CDR1 LGHDT and CDR2 YNNKEL (reference sequence). This chain's CDR3 is CASSQGLEQFF. CDR3 coding DNA: TGTGCCAGCAGCCAAGGACTAGAGCAGTTCTTC.

This clonotype was counted only a few times. V is TRBV12-3 or TRBV12-4 and J is TRBJ2-4; tentatively, D is TRBD1 (6 bases). CDR3 length: 13 amino acids. CDR3 loop: CATGTGAKNIQYF. The CDR3 DNA follows: TGTGCAACAGGGACGGGAGCCAAAAACATTCAGTACTTC.

The chain links TRBV29-1 to TRBJ2-1, with 10 nucleotides matching TRBD2. The J segment lost 4 bases and the V segment lost 4 bases, leaving 7 bases of the junction unmatched. This CDR3 is 15 amino acids long. Germline CDR1 reads SQVTM; CDR2 reads ANQGSEA. The CDR3 nucleotides read TGCAGCGTTGCCCGCGGGACTAGCGATTACAATGAGCAGTTCTTC. Translating gives CSVARGTSDYNEQFF.